This TCR beta chain was recovered during a study of blood T cell repertoires in COVID-19. Clones were read by immunoSEQ multiplex PCR, and TCRdb kept only the in-frame ones, dropping some. The sample consists of more than 80,000 clones, 55% to 80% of them appearing once. The CDR3 runs to 11 residues. Trimming shortened V by 2 bases and J by 11 bases, and 9 bases separated the two germline ends. The germline CDR1 and CDR2 sequences are MDHEN and SYDVKM. Sequenced input: peripheral blood. J is TRBJ1-1 and V is TRBV28; D remains ambiguous. This receptor was obtained from a woman in her fifties or sixties in a cohort sampled during active or convalescent COVID-19. CDR3 nucleotides: TGTGCCAGCAGTTTACGAGAGATTGCTTTCTTT. Translated, it gives CASSLREIAFF.